This passage covers 17 T cell receptor beta chains from one sample sequenced in a study of technical replicates of blood from a handful of donors. The repertoire was sequenced with immunoSEQ multiplex PCR; TCRdb's copy has only in-frame clones and lacks some. The sample holds over 50,000 clones, about 87% seen once. The sequencing sample was made of PBMCs. These TCRs come from a human donor in good health. Some clones in this sample may be carry-over from other donors' samples.

This clone is categorized as medium-sized. V and J are TRBV5-1 and TRBJ2-1; TRBD2 aligns across 8 bases. This CDR3 is 14 amino acids long. Germline values: CDR1 SGHRS, CDR2 YFSETQ. Trimming cost V 2 bases and J 4 bases; bases outside gene matches: 2. The CDR3, as DNA: TGCGCCAGCAGCTTCGGGGGGGGGTACAATGAGCAGTTCTTC. It translates to CASSFGGGYNEQFF.

The chain carries TRBV4-2 and TRBJ2-1; 8 bases line up with TRBD1. Per germline, CDR1 LGHNA and CDR2 YNFKEQ. This CDR3 has 16 residues. The V gene end was trimmed by 4 bases and the J gene end by 5 bases; junction bases not matched to a gene: 10. The CDR3 DNA reads as TGTGCCAGCAGCCCCCTGGGACAGGTCGTCCACAATGAGCAGTTCTTC. It translates to CASSPLGQVVHNEQFF.

This chain uses TRBV19 with TRBJ1-1, with D possibly being TRBD1 (6 bases). Germline-derived CDR1 and CDR2 are LNHDA and SQIVND (reference sequence). This CDR3 contains 14 residues. Trimming removed 5 bases at V and 1 base at J, with 11 bases between. CDR3 in amino acids: CASSQDRTNTEAFF. As DNA, the CDR3 is TGTGCCAGTAGTCAAGACAGGACGAACACTGAAGCTTTCTTT.

The chain uses TRBV6-1 and TRBJ1-2; 10 nucleotides line up with TRBD1. The V and J ends lost 7 bases and 1 base, in that order; junction bases with no gene match: 6. CDR3 length equals 15 residues. Looked up from germline, CDR1 is MNHNS and CDR2 is SASEGT. The DNA of the CDR3 is TGTGCCAGCATGTTAAGGACAGGGGGTAACTATGGCTACACCTTC. Amino acid sequence: CASMLRTGGNYGYTF.

This chain joins TRBV7-2 and TRBJ2-7, with D possibly being TRBD2 (8 bases). V was clipped by 5 bases and J by 3 bases, with 17 bases between them. This CDR3 has 15 amino acids. Germline V gene data show CDR1 as SGHTA and CDR2 as FQGNSA. The CDR3: CASSPGGTAIYEQYF. The CDR3 bases are TGTGCCAGCAGCCCGGGAGGGACAGCGATCTACGAGCAGTACTTC.

The chain combines TRBV19 with TRBJ1-6; D may be TRBD1 (5 bases). V lost 6 bases and J lost 9, with 21 bases in between. Germline assignment: CDR1 LNHDA and CDR2 SQIVND (reference sequence). The CDR3 consists of 16 residues. CDR3 bases: TGTGCCAGTAGGATACAGGTCCCCCGCGGGGGTTCACCCCTCCACTTT. Amino acid sequence: CASRIQVPRGGSPLHF.

The V and J genes are TRBV2 and TRBJ2-2, with 16 bases lining up with TRBD2. Germline-derived CDR1 and CDR2 are SNHLY and FYNNEI. The CDR3 covers 16 residues. The trim removed 11 bases at V and 3 bases at J, leaving 6 bases unmatched. CDR3 nucleotides: TGTGCCTGCCAGGGACTAGCGGGGGGGTACACCGGGGAGCTGTTTTTT. Its translation is CACQGLAGGYTGELFF. Based on the CDR3 plus reference TRBV2 and TRBJ2-2, the full variable domain is EPEVTQTPSHQVTQMGQEVILRCVPISNHLYFYWYRQILGQKVEFLVSFYNNEISEKSEIFDDQFSVERPDGSNFTLKIRSTKLEDSAMYFCACQGLAGGYTGELFFGEGSRLTVL.

This clone has more than one count but fewer than ten. The V gene is TRBV5-1, the J gene TRBJ1-2; D unresolved. V was pared by 0 bases and J by 3 bases, with 9 bases between. Germline assignment: CDR1 SGHRS and CDR2 YFSETQ. The CDR3 has 14 amino acids. DNA for the CDR3: TGCGCCAGCAGCTTGGGAGGCTTAGACTATGGCTACACCTTC. Translated: CASSLGGLDYGYTF.

This clone was detected only once. The chain carries TRBV1 and TRBJ2-7; whether TRBD1, the table's D call, matches the DNA was not checked. TRBV1 constitutes a pseudogene. This CDR3 has 14 amino acids. This CDR3 reads CTSSQLTGGYEQYF. The CDR3 DNA reads TGCACCAGCAGCCAACTGACAGGAGGCTACGAGCAGTACTTC.

The genes are TRBV29-1 and TRBJ2-2; tentative D call: TRBD1 (5 bases). Germline V gene data show CDR1 as SQVTM and CDR2 as ANQGSEA. V shed 4 bases and J shed 7 bases, with 10 bases lying between them. The CDR3 has 12 residues. The CDR3 loop reads CSVGGTGGELFF. The CDR3 region has the DNA TGCAGCGTTGGGGGAACAGGCGGGGAGCTGTTTTTT.

The chain couples TRBV11-2 to TRBJ1-3; D not resolved. The CDR3 has 12 amino acids. Germline CDR1 and CDR2: SGHAT and FQNNGV. V was clipped by 2 bases and J by 4 bases, with 3 bases between them. CDR3 sequence reads: CASSLLGNTIYF. The CDR3 coding sequence is TGTGCCAGCAGCTTACTCGGAAACACCATATATTTT. The whole variable domain, filled in from reference TRBV11-2 and TRBJ1-3, reads EAGVAQSPRYKIIEKRQSVAFWCNPISGHATLYWYQQILGQGPKLLIQFQNNGVVDDSQLPKDRFSAERLKGVDSTLKIQPAKLEDSAVYLCASSLLGNTIYFGEGSWLTVV.

The J gene is TRBJ2-1, the V gene TRBV4-3; 7 bases fit TRBD2. The J segment lost 0 bases and the V segment lost 1 base, leaving 3 bases of the junction unmatched. This CDR3 has 16 amino acids. Germline V CDR1 and CDR2: LGHNA, YSLEER. The CDR3 nucleotides read TGCGCCAGCAGCCAAGCTAGCGGATTCTCCTACAATGAGCAGTTCTTC. Its translation: CASSQASGFSYNEQFF.

V gene TRBV7-9 combines with J gene TRBJ1-1; D remains unclear. Germline V gives CDR1 SEHNR, CDR2 FQNEAQ (reference sequence). The CDR3 length is 15 residues. The ends were cut back, 1 base at V and 2 bases at J, with 11 bases in the middle. The CDR3 reads CASSLGLGVNTEAFF. CDR3 nucleotide sequence: TGTGCCAGCAGCTTAGGGCTCGGGGTTAACACTGAAGCTTTCTTT.

This chain connects TRBV15 to TRBJ2-5; D perhaps matches TRBD1 (5 bases). V was shortened by 3 bases and J by 1 base, with 12 bases between the two germline ends. The CDR3 totals 15 residues. From germline, CDR1 is LNHNV and CDR2 YYDKDF (reference sequence). CDR3 sequence reads: CATSSYRQFQETQYF. Written as DNA, the CDR3 is TGTGCCACCAGCAGTTACCGACAGTTCCAAGAGACCCAGTACTTC.

The chain couples TRBV9 to TRBJ2-7, with 8 bases matching TRBD2. The CDR3 is 15 residues long. J gave up 2 bases and V 5 bases, and 9 bases lay outside the gene matches. Germline values: CDR1 SGDLS, CDR2 YYNGEE. CDR3 residues: CASSAGAGGAYEQYF. The CDR3, as DNA: TGTGCCAGCAGTGCGGGGGCGGGGGGAGCCTACGAGCAGTACTTC.

The chain combines TRBV12-5 with TRBJ1-3, with TRBD1 matching over 8 bases. V lost 4 bases, J lost 1 base, and 0 bases stayed unmatched. The CDR3 consists of 14 residues. Germline CDR1 and CDR2: LGHNT and FRNRAP. CDR3 DNA: TGTGCTAGTGGTTGGACAGGGTCTGGAAACACCATATATTTT. This sequence encodes CASGWTGSGNTIYF. Looking up the rest from reference TRBV12-5 and TRBJ1-3 gives the full variable domain: DARVTQTPRHKVTEMGQEVTMRCQPILGHNTVFWYRQTMMQGLELLAYFRNRAPLDDSGMPKDRFSAEMPDATLATLKIQPSEPRDSAVYFCASGWTGSGNTIYFGEGSWLTVV.

The count of this clone is one. The genes are TRBV7-2 and TRBJ2-2; D is undetermined. The CDR3 contains 18 residues. The germline V gene has CDR1 SGHTA and CDR2 FQGNSA. V shed 4 bases and J shed 4 bases, with 22 bases lying between them. The CDR3 sequence is CASSSQLIDNHPTGELFF. The DNA for the CDR3 is TGTGCCAGCAGCTCCCAATTGATAGACAACCACCCCACCGGGGAGCTGTTTTTT.